This TCR beta chain was sequenced during a study of T cell responses to AZD1222 COVID-19 vaccine. Sequencing used immunoSEQ multiplex PCR; TCRdb keeps in-frame clones, though not all of them. The data show some 120,000 clones, 88% seen once. The CDR3 has 17 amino acids. Germline-derived CDR1 and CDR2 are MNHNY and SVGAGI (reference sequence). V gave up 5 bases and J gave up 2 bases; unmatched junction bases: 8. The sequence derives from an adult in good health. The chain is built from TRBV6-6 and TRBJ1-3; 11 nucleotides align to TRBD1. The sample was peripheral blood, taken on day 0 of AZD1222 vaccination. CDR3 residues: CASSPGTGGQAGNTIYF. CDR3 sequence (DNA): TGTGCCAGCAGTCCCGGGACAGGGGGACAGGCTGGAAACACCATATATTTT.